Given below is one TCR beta chain in context. No antigen is known for it. Nothing much larger sits one base from this clone, and base qualities are not available. This specimen comes from a study of control samples from healthy donors and cancer patients (dated by TCRdb to the early 2020s). The CDR3 holds 19 amino acids from the cysteine to the phenylalanine. Just the 57-base CDR3 DNA is kept, in frame starting at base 1. CDR1 is given as MRHNA and CDR2 as SNTAGT, both from the germline V gene. V is reduced by 4 bases and J by 7 bases, leaving a spacing of 32 bases between them. Receptor libraries were prepared by the immunoSEQ multiplex PCR assay. TCRdb carries this immuneACCESS record with in-frame sequences only. Its versions omit some clonotypes, under half of them owing to an unresolved V gene in the studies checked, with the rest unexplained. The sample table records tens of thousands of clones; more than 70% of these occur just once. The ten largest make up about 13% of the sample.

The V and J segments used are TRBV6-4 and TRBJ2-7, and perhaps TRBD1 as D gene, on 6 matching bases. The source is a woman aged 60-70 years with lung cancer. The sequenced sample was PBMCs. The CDR3 in this case is CASSGDGRSGAPRPGEQYF. The nucleotide sequence reads as follows: TGTGCCAGCAGTGGAGACGGCAGGTCAGGGGCACCTCGACCTGGGGAGCAGTACTTC.